This T cell receptor (beta chain) was sequenced in a study of T-cell reconstitution after alpha-beta-depleted transplantation in children. Overall study findings and caveats: Alpha-beta T cells about two months after transplant reportedly derived from several hundred expanded graft clones. For some patients, TCRbeta diversity was high at day 60 because of recipient T cells and thymic progenitors that survived. Once a year had passed after transplant, T-cell counts and diversity came mostly from newly produced T cells.

Only a few counts were recorded for this clonotype. Its antigen is unknown. Trimming cost V 2 bases and J 1 base, with 8 bases left between them. This CDR3 spans 14 amino acids. CDR1 is KGHSH and CDR2 is LQKENI in the germline V gene. During its preparation, the TCRbeta library received unique molecular identifiers. Each CDR3 protein gets one entry after TCRdb re-called the PCR reads with MiXCR. In the table there are about 230,000 distinct CDR3 sequences, about 11% of which are singletons. V usage is TRBV18 and J usage is TRBJ1-1; D unclear. The TCR was taken from a child younger than two with acute myeloid leukemia, due to receive a stem cell transplant. The starting material was PBMCs, obtained before TCRalphabeta/CD19-depleted stem cell transplant. The CDR3 protein is CASSPVPQNTEAFF. CDR3 bases: TGTGCCAGCTCACCAGTCCCCCAGAACACTGAAGCTTTCTTT. The variable domain in full, with the rest retrieved from reference TRBV18 and TRBJ1-1, is NAGVMQNPRHLVRRRGQEARLRCSPMKGHSHVYWYRQLPEEGLKFMVYLQKENIIDESGMPKERFSAEFPKEGPSILRIQQVVRGDSAAYFCASSPVPQNTEAFFGQGTRLTVV.